A single sample gave rise to the 18 T cell receptor beta chains below, sequenced in a study of OX40 agonist ivuxolimab in advanced cancers. Profiled with immunoSEQ multiplex PCR; TCRdb holds only in-frame clones, not every one. The sample records some 94,000 clones, more than 85% being singletons. Sequencing used CD4+ or CD8+ T cells sorted from blood, obtained in a trial of the OX40 agonist ivuxolimab. The receptors shown here come from an adult with an advanced solid tumor such as melanoma, head and neck, liver or kidney cancer.

The CDR3 loop reads CASSAGSGYTF. DNA for the CDR3: TGTGCCAGCAGCGCGGGGAGTGGCTACACCTTC. This chain links TRBV9 with TRBJ1-2; D ambiguous. Germline values: CDR1 SGDLS, CDR2 YYNGEE. The CDR3 covers 11 residues. V gave up 3 bases and J gave up 7 bases, with 7 bases separating them.

The chain carries TRBV19 and TRBJ2-7; D ambiguous. Germline CDR1 and CDR2: LNHDA and SQIVND (reference sequence). The CDR3 has 13 amino acids. The V gene lost 3 bases and the J gene lost 2 bases, with 8 bases spanning the gap. In DNA, the CDR3 is TGTGCCAGTAGTATCGGCCCTACCTACGAGCAGTACTTC. Encoded protein: CASSIGPTYEQYF. Looking up the rest from reference TRBV19 and TRBJ2-7 gives the full variable domain: DGGITQSPKYLFRKEGQNVTLSCEQNLNHDAMYWYRQDPGQGLRLIYYSQIVNDFQKGDIAEGYSVSREKKESFPLTVTSAQKNPTAFYLCASSIGPTYEQYFGPGTRLTVT.

The chain has TRBV9 and TRBJ2-7, with a possible D match to TRBD2 (7 bases). The CDR3 runs 14 residues. Trimming shortened V by 4 bases and J by 2 bases, and 13 bases separated the two germline ends. Germline CDR1 SGDLS, CDR2 YYNGEE. The CDR3 spells CASSPGGSAYEQYF. DNA of the CDR3: TGTGCCAGCAGCCCGGGGGGCTCCGCCTACGAGCAGTACTTC.

This sequence joins TRBV27 and TRBJ1-1; no firm D call. Trimming removed 3 bases from V and 7 bases from J, with 15 bases in between. The CDR3 covers 14 residues. The germline V gene encodes CDR1 MNHEY and CDR2 SMNVEV (reference sequence). CDR3 sequence (DNA): TGTGCCAGCAGTTTCATATTCGGACGGGGTGAAGCTTTCTTT. Its protein product is CASSFIFGRGEAFF.

The chain carries TRBV6-5 and TRBJ1-1, with D perhaps TRBD1 (6 bases). The germline V gene encodes CDR1 MNHEY and CDR2 SVGAGI. V was pared by 6 bases and J by 8 bases, with 10 bases between. The CDR3 runs 11 residues. The CDR3: CASSTGIEAFF. In nucleotides, the CDR3 is TGTGCCAGCAGCACAGGGATCGAAGCTTTCTTT.

This clone was detected once. The sample carries other DNA sequences with the same CDR3. This chain links TRBV30 with TRBJ2-3, with 8 bases lining up with TRBD1. The CDR3 spans 15 residues. Trimming removed 0 bases from V and 3 bases from J; junction bases left unmatched: 5. Germline V CDR1 and CDR2: GTSNPN, SVGIG (reference sequence). CDR3 nucleotide sequence: TGTGCCTGGAGTGTAACAGGGGGGTCGACAGATACGCAGTATTTT. As protein: CAWSVTGGSTDTQYF.

This rearrangement joins TRBV5-1 to TRBJ1-1; TRBD1 is a possible D gene (6 bases). The V and J ends lost 4 bases and 5 bases respectively, with 18 bases between them. Germline V gene lookup returns CDR1 SGHRS and CDR2 YFSETQ. CDR3 length: 15 amino acids. The chain's CDR3 is CASSPEGGPGTEAFF. CDR3 sequence (DNA): TGCGCCAGCAGCCCGGAAGGGGGGCCGGGTACTGAAGCTTTCTTT.

This chain connects TRBV6-9 to TRBJ1-2, with D unresolved. V was pared by 3 bases and J by 8 bases, with 16 bases between. This CDR3 spans 14 amino acids. Looked up from germline, CDR1 is MNHGY and CDR2 is SVAAGI. The CDR3 is CASSYSGLSGGYTF. DNA of the CDR3: TGTGCCAGCAGTTACTCAGGACTCTCGGGGGGCTACACCTTC.

CDR3 residues: CAIRREGQETQYF. Written as DNA, the CDR3 is TGTGCCATCAGACGGGAGGGTCAAGAGACCCAGTACTTC. V usage is TRBV10-3 and J usage is TRBJ2-5, with 8 bases that match TRBD2. Trimming cost V 6 bases and J 2 bases; bases outside gene matches: 2. The length of the CDR3 is 13 residues. CDR1 and CDR2 (germline): ENHRY, SYGVKD.

The CDR3 is CAIGTVQGAKTQYF. For the CDR3, the DNA is TGTGCCATCGGGACAGTCCAGGGTGCGAAGACCCAGTACTTC. The chain is built from TRBV10-3 and TRBJ2-5; 7 nucleotides align to TRBD1. The germline V gene encodes CDR1 ENHRY and CDR2 SYGVKD. With V trimmed by 8 bases and J by 6 bases, 12 bases remained unmatched. The CDR3 contains 14 residues.

This clone was counted a single time. This chain uses TRBV2 with TRBJ1-1; TRBD1 might be the D (5 bases). CDR1 and CDR2 from the germline V gene are SNHLY and FYNNEI. The V gene lost 7 bases and the J gene lost 0 bases, with 9 bases spanning the gap. The CDR3 has 13 residues. The CDR3 DNA reads TGTGCCAGCAAGGGGATAATGAACACTGAAGCTTTCTTT. Amino acids: CASKGIMNTEAFF. Full variable domain (missing parts from reference TRBV2 and TRBJ1-1): EPEVTQTPSHQVTQMGQEVILRCVPISNHLYFYWYRQILGQKVEFLVSFYNNEISEKSEIFDDQFSVERPDGSNFTLKIRSTKLEDSAMYFCASKGIMNTEAFFGQGTRLTVV.

The chain recombines TRBV15 with TRBJ2-5; 8 nucleotides line up with TRBD1. After removal of 0 bases from V and 4 bases from J, the junction contained 4 bases not matched to a gene. The germline V gene encodes CDR1 LNHNV and CDR2 YYDKDF (reference sequence). The CDR3 has 15 amino acids. As DNA, the CDR3 is TGTGCCACCAGCAGAGACCCCGACAGGGGAGAGACCCAGTACTTC. Translation: CATSRDPDRGETQYF.

The chain recombines TRBV29-1 with TRBJ2-7; D perhaps matches TRBD1 (6 bases). V gave up 6 bases and J gave up 2 bases, with 14 bases separating them. CDR3 length: 13 amino acids. CDR1 and CDR2 from the germline V gene are SQVTM and ANQGSEA. The CDR3: CSVLRDTPYEQYF. The DNA for the CDR3 is TGCAGCGTCCTCCGGGACACACCCTACGAGCAGTACTTC.

The gene calls are TRBV2 and TRBJ2-4, with 7 bases that match TRBD2. Germline values: CDR1 SNHLY, CDR2 FYNNEI. The CDR3 is 15 residues long. V lost 4 bases, J lost 0 bases, and 3 bases stayed unmatched. The CDR3 sequence: CASSGEGLAKNIQYF. The CDR3 region has the DNA TGTGCCAGCAGTGGGGAGGGGTTAGCCAAAAACATTCAGTACTTC.

CDR3 nucleotide sequence: TGTGCCAGCAGCGTAGATTTTCGAGAAACTGAAGCTTTCTTT. Translating gives CASSVDFRETEAFF. V gene TRBV9 combines with J gene TRBJ1-1; D unclear. The CDR3 has 14 amino acids. Germline CDR1 SGDLS, CDR2 YYNGEE. With 0 bases removed from V and 5 bases from J, the gap between germline ends came to 11 bases.

The chain uses TRBV7-2 and TRBJ2-1; a weak D match, TRBD1 (5 bases). V was shortened by 2 bases and J by 4 bases, with 12 bases between the two germline ends. The CDR3 loop spans 15 amino acids. Germline CDR1 and CDR2: SGHTA and FQGNSA. The CDR3, as DNA: TGTGCCAGCAGCTTAAGGACACCGCCGTACAATGAGCAGTTCTTC. Translated, it gives CASSLRTPPYNEQFF. Using reference TRBV7-2 and TRBJ2-1 for the parts outside the CDR3, the full variable domain is GAGVSQSPSNKVTEKGKDVELRCDPISGHTALYWYRQSLGQGLEFLIYFQGNSAPDKSGLPSDRFSAERTGGSVSTLTIQRTQQEDSAVYLCASSLRTPPYNEQFFGPGTRLTVL.

This chain connects TRBV28 to TRBJ2-7, with no clear D. The V gene lost 6 bases and the J gene lost 4 bases, with 16 bases spanning the gap. This CDR3 is 14 amino acids long. Germline CDR1 reads MDHEN; CDR2 reads SYDVKM. The CDR3 nucleotides read TGTGCCAGCAGGTCACCAGACTCGGTTTACGAGCAGTACTTC. Translated: CASRSPDSVYEQYF.

V and J are TRBV9 and TRBJ2-2; perhaps TRBD2 as D (6 bases). Germline loops: CDR1 SGDLS, CDR2 YYNGEE. The CDR3 is 15 residues long. Trimming took off 4 bases at V and 2 bases at J, with 12 bases between the two ends. The CDR3 DNA reads as TGTGCCAGCAGCCCATTCGGGAGTAACACCGGGGAGCTGTTTTTT. This sequence encodes CASSPFGSNTGELFF.